Listed here are 15 T cell receptor beta chains from one sample, sequenced in a study of blood T cells in healthy people across ages. PCR was performed a second time for roughly 7 to 11 cycles using a sample-barcoded 5' primer and a J-beta primer mix. One entry per CDR3 protein, called by TCRdb with MiXCR from the 5' RACE reads. This sample has more than 700,000 distinct CDR3 sequences, with 40% to 65% found just once. Sequencing was done on a sample of blood. The receptors come from a man older than 75 in good health.

This clonotype has just a few counts. The CDR3 sequence: CASTPRQGSGANVLTF. CDR3 DNA: TGTGCCAGCACCCCGCGACAGGGCTCTGGGGCCAACGTCCTGACTTTC. J is TRBJ2-6 and V is TRBV4-2; 7 nucleotides match TRBD1. The CDR3 extends over 16 amino acids. From germline, CDR1 is LGHNA and CDR2 YNFKEQ. Trimming at V came to 7 bases and at J to 0 bases, leaving 6 bases not matched to a gene.

For this clonotype: An end of the junction differs from the germline gene, which may be a read error. This sequence joins TRBV7-2 and TRBJ2-3; D is tentatively TRBD1 or TRBD2 (5 bases each). There are 15 residues in the CDR3. Germline V gives CDR1 SGHTA, CDR2 FQGNSA. The chain's CDR3 is CAGSLGRGGTDTQYF. CDR3 nucleotide sequence: TGTGCCGGCAGCTTAGGACGAGGGGGCACAGATACGCAGTATTTT.

The genes are TRBV18 and TRBJ2-1; the match to TRBD1 covers 7 bases. Near its end, the DNA agrees better with TRBJ2-7, so the J call may be wrong. CDR3 length: 14 amino acids. Germline V lookup: CDR1 KGHSH, CDR2 LQKENI. For the CDR3, the DNA is TGTGCCAGCTCACTTGGGGACAGATACTACGAGCAGTACTTC. This encodes CASSLGDRYYEQYF.

The J gene is TRBJ1-2, the V gene TRBV3-1; TRBD1 might be the D (6 bases). The germline CDR1 and CDR2 sequences are LGHDT and YNNKEL (reference sequence). The V end lost 4 bases, the J end lost 0 bases, and 15 bases lay between the germline ends. This CDR3 contains 16 residues. The DNA for the CDR3 is TGTGCCAGCAGCCCGGCAGGGGCAGTAGCTAACTATGGCTACACCTTC. Protein: CASSPAGAVANYGYTF.

The gene calls are TRBV7-2 and TRBJ2-6; 8 positions match TRBD1. From germline, CDR1 is SGHTA and CDR2 FQGNSA. Trimming removed 6 bases from V and 0 bases from J; junction bases left unmatched: 4. The CDR3 totals 16 residues. The CDR3 sequence: CASSITGGSGANVLTF. CDR3 bases: TGTGCCAGCAGTATTACAGGGGGCTCTGGGGCCAACGTCCTGACTTTC.

The CDR3 here is CASSRGQWGLAREQYF. The CDR3 DNA is TGTGCCAGCAGCCGGGGGCAGTGGGGACTAGCGCGCGAGCAGTACTTC. J is TRBJ2-7 and V is TRBV3-1, with 10 nucleotides matching TRBD2. With V trimmed by 4 bases and J by 6 bases, 12 bases remained unmatched. CDR1 is LGHDT, CDR2 YNNKEL, per germline (reference sequence). The CDR3 covers 16 residues.

The table lists this clonotype with a few counts. The chain recombines TRBV29-1 with TRBJ1-5; D remains unclear. Trimming pared 6 bases from V and 3 bases from J, leaving 12 bases between. Germline V gene data show CDR1 as SQVTM and CDR2 as ANQGSEA. The CDR3 covers 13 residues. The CDR3 DNA reads as TGCAGCGTAGCAGAGCAAGTCAATCAGCCCCAGCATTTT. Residues: CSVAEQVNQPQHF.

The genes are TRBV7-9 and TRBJ2-7, with D unresolved. This CDR3 has 12 residues. Germline-derived CDR1 and CDR2 are SEHNR and FQNEAQ (reference sequence). V shed 5 bases and J shed 12 bases, with 17 bases lying between them. CDR3 in amino acids: CASSLRSDMGYF. CDR3 DNA sequence: TGTGCCAGCAGCCTTCGGTCCGATATGGGGTACTTC.

In its sample, this clonotype was seen a few times. The chain couples TRBV20-1 to TRBJ2-3, with D hard to call. The germline V and J ends were trimmed by 3 bases and 0 bases, with 7 bases remaining between them. Per germline, CDR1 DFQATT and CDR2 SNEGSKA (reference sequence). This CDR3 has 13 residues. The CDR3 protein is CSASRMSTDTQYF. Written as DNA, the CDR3 is TGCAGTGCTAGCCGGATGAGCACAGATACGCAGTATTTT.

V gene TRBV28 combines with J gene TRBJ2-1, with D possibly being TRBD2 (6 bases). Trimming cost V 10 bases and J 3 bases, with 16 bases left between them. This CDR3 has 14 amino acids. Per germline, CDR1 MDHEN and CDR2 SYDVKM. DNA of the CDR3: TGTGCCACCCAGCGGGCCGAGGGCTACAATGAGCAGTTCTTC. Its translation is CATQRAEGYNEQFF.

The rearrangement joins TRBV2 to TRBJ2-1, with D possibly being TRBD2 (6 bases). Germline CDR1 is SNHLY and CDR2 is FYNNEI. V was pared by 7 bases and J by 5 bases, with 12 bases between. This CDR3 spans 13 amino acids. CDR3 bases: TGTGCCAGCAATAGCGGTACCGACAATGAGCAGTTCTTC. Translated, it gives CASNSGTDNEQFF.

The rearrangement joins TRBV5-5 to TRBJ1-3; TRBD1 might be the D (5 bases). The germline V gene has CDR1 SGHKS and CDR2 YYEKEE (reference sequence). The ends were cut back, 2 bases at V and 3 bases at J, with 12 bases in the middle. The CDR3 length is 15 residues. CDR3 DNA: TGTGCCAGCAGCTTCTGGGGCACGGATGGAAACACCATATATTTT. This codes for CASSFWGTDGNTIYF.

The chain links TRBV6-6 to TRBJ2-7; D not certain. V dropped 6 bases and J dropped 2 bases, with 8 bases sitting between them. Germline assignment: CDR1 MNHNY and CDR2 SVGAGI (reference sequence). There are 12 residues in the CDR3. The DNA for the CDR3 is TGTGCCAGCAGGTCAGACCCCTACGAGCAGTACTTC. It encodes CASRSDPYEQYF.

The DNA for the CDR3 is TGTGCCAGCAGTTACCAGGGACAGGGGGTTCCGGAGACCCAGTACTTC. Translated, it gives CASSYQGQGVPETQYF. V usage is TRBV6-5 and J usage is TRBJ2-7; 11 bases fit TRBD1. Gene TRBJ2-5 matches the end of the DNA better, so the J call may be wrong. Per the germline V gene, CDR1 is MNHEY and CDR2 is SVGAGI. CDR3 length: 16 residues.

This clonotype was observed a handful of times. The chain couples TRBV20-1 to TRBJ2-7; 8 positions agree with TRBD1. The CDR3 is 15 residues long. Germline CDR1 and CDR2: DFQATT and SNEGSKA (reference sequence). Germline trimming cut 0 bases from V and 2 bases from J; bases unmatched to any gene: 6. The CDR3 loop reads CSAREGQGLTYEQYF. The CDR3, as DNA: TGCAGTGCTAGAGAAGGACAGGGTCTAACCTACGAGCAGTACTTC.